This TCR beta chain was sequenced for a study of cytomegalovirus exposure and HLA in healthy donors. V was cut by 4 bases and J by 0 bases, with 7 bases left in between. Per germline, CDR1 MNHNS and CDR2 SASEGT. There are 14 residues in the CDR3. Findings of the study overall: Later analysis reportedly placed an Asian-associated ancestry cluster below the approximately 680-donor mean in N-insertions. Roughly uniform sequencing depth across donors was assumed, possibly incorrectly. The investigators catalogued 180 or so TCR beta chains as cytomegalovirus-associated.

On this clone itself: Its cognate antigen is unknown.

Amplification used 60 Vbeta primers and 13 Jbeta primers. Some clones are missing from TCRdb's copy, which holds only in-frame ones; the method was immunoSEQ multiplex PCR. Among roughly 120,000 clones listed, roughly four fifths were seen once. The source material was PBMCs. The J gene is TRBJ1-5, the V gene TRBV6-1; D remains ambiguous. The sequence was obtained from a male donor in good health and CMV-seropositive. The CDR3 sequence is CASSVALSNQPQHF. The DNA of the CDR3 is TGTGCCAGCAGTGTGGCCCTTAGCAATCAGCCCCAGCATTTT.